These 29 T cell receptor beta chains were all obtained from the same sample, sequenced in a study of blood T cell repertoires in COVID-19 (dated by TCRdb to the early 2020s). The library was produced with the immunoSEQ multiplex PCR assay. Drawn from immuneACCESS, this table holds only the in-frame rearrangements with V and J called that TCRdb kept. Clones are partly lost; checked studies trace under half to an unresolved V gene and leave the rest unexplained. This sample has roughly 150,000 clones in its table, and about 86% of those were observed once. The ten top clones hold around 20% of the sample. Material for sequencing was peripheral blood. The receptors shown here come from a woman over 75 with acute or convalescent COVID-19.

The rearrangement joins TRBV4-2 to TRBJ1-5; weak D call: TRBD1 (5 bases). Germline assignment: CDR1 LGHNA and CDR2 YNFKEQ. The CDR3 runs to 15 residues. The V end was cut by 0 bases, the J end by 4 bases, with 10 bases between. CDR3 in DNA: TGTGCCAGCAGCCAAGAAAGGGGCGGTAATCAGCCCCAGCATTTT. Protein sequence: CASSQERGGNQPQHF.

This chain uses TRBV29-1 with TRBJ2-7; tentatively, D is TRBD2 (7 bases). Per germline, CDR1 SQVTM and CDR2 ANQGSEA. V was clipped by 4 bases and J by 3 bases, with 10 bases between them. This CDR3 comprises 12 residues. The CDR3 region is CSVVGGGYEQYF. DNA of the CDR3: TGCAGCGTTGTGGGAGGGGGCTACGAGCAGTACTTC.

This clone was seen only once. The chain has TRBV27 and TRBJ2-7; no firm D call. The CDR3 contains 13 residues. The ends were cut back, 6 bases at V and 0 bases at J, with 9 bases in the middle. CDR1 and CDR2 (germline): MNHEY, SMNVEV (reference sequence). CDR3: CASRARASYEQYF. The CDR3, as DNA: TGTGCCAGCAGAGCCCGAGCCTCCTACGAGCAGTACTTC.

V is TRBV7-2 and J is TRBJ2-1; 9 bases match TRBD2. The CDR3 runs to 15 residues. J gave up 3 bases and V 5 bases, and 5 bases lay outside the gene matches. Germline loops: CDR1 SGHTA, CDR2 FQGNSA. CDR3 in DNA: TGTGCCAGCAGCATAAGCGGGGGGCTCTACAATGAGCAGTTCTTC. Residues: CASSISGGLYNEQFF.

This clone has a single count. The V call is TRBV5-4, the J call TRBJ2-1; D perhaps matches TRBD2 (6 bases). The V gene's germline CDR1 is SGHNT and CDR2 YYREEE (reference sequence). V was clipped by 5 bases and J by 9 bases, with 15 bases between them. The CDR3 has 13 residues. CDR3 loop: CASRQGRSGEQFF. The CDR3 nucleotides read TGTGCCAGCAGGCAAGGGAGGTCGGGTGAGCAGTTCTTC.

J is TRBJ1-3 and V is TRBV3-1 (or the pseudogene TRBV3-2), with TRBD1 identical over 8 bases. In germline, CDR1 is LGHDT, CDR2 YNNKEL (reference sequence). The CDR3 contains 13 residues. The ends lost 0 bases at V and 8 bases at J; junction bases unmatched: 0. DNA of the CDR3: TGTGCCAGCAGCCAAGACAGGGGGCACACCATATATTTT. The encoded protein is CASSQDRGHTIYF.

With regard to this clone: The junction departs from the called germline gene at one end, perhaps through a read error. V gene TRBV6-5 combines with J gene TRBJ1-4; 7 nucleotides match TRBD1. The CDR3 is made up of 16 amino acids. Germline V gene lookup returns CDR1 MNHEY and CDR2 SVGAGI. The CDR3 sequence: CASSHSPGTDNEKLFF. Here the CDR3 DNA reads TGTGCCAGCAGTCACTCCCCCGGGACAGACAATGAAAAACTGTTTTTT.

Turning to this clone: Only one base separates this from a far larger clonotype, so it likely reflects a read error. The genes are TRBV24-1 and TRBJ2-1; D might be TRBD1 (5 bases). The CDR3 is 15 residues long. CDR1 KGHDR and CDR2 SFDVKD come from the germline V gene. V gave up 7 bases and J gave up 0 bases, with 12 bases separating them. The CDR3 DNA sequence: TGTGCCACCAGCCTACAGGCGAGCTCCTACAATGAGCAGTTCTTC. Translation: CATSLQASSYNEQFF.

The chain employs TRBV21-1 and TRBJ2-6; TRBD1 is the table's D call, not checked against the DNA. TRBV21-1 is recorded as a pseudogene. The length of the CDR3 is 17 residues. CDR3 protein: CARPPTGGWSGANVLTF. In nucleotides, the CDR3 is TGTGCCAGACCTCCTACAGGGGGATGGTCTGGGGCCAACGTCCTGACTTTC.

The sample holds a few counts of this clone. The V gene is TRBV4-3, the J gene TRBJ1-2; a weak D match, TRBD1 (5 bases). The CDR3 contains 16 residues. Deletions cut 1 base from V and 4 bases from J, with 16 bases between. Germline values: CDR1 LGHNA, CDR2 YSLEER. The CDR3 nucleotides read TGCGCCAGCAGCCAAGGCCCGGGACTTAGAAGCTATGGCTACACCTTC. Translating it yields CASSQGPGLRSYGYTF.

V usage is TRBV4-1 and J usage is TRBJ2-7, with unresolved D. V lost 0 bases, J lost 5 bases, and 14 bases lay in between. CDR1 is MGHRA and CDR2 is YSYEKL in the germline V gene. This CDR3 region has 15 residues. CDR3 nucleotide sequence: TGCGCCAGCAGCCAAGATCGGAGTTTTGAGAACGAGCAGTACTTC. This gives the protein CASSQDRSFENEQYF.

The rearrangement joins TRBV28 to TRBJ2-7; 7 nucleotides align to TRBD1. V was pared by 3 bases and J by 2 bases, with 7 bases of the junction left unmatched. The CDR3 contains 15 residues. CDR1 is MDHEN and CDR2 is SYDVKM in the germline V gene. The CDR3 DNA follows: TGTGCCAGCAGTTTTACAGGGGTCGGGACCTACGAGCAGTACTTC. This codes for CASSFTGVGTYEQYF.

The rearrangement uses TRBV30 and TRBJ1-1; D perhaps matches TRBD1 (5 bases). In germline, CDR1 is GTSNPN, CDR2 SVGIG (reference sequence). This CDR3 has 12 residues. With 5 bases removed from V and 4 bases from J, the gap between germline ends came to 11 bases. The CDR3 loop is CAWRQGSTEAFF. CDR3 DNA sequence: TGTGCCTGGCGGCAGGGAAGCACTGAAGCTTTCTTT. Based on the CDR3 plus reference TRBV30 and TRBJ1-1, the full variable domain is SQTIHQWPATLVQPVGSPLSLECTVEGTSNPNLYWYRQAAGRGLQLLFYSVGIGQISSEVPQNLSASRPQDRQFILSSKKLLLSDSGFYLCAWRQGSTEAFFGQGTRLTVV.

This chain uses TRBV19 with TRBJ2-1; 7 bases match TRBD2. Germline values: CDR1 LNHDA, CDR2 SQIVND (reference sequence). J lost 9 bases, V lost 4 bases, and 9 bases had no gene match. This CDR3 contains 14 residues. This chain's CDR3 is CASSRGTTSAEQFF. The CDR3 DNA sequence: TGTGCCAGTAGTAGAGGGACTACGTCAGCTGAGCAGTTCTTC.

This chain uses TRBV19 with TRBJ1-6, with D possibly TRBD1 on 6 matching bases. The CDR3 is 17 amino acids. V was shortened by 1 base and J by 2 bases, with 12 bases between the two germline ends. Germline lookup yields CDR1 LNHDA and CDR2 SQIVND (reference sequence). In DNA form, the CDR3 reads TGTGCCAGTAGTATAGGGGACACGACAACCTATAATTCACCCCTCCACTTT. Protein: CASSIGDTTTYNSPLHF.

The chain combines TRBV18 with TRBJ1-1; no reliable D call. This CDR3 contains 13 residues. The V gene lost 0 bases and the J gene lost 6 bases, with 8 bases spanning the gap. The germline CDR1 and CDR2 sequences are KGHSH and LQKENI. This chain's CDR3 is CASSPPEDSEAFF. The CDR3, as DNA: TGTGCCAGCTCACCACCAGAGGATTCTGAAGCTTTCTTT.

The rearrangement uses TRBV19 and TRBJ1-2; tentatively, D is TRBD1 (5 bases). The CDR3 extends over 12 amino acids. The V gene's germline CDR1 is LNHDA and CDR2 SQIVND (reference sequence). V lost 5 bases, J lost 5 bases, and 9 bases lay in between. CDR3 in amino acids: CASSRQQYGYTF. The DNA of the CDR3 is TGTGCCAGTAGTCGACAGCAATATGGCTACACCTTC.

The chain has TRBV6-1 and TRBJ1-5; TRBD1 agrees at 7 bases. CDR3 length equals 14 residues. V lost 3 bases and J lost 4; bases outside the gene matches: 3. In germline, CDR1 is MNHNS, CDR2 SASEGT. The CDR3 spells CASSDYRGNQPQHF. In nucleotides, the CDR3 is TGTGCCAGCAGTGATTACAGGGGAAATCAGCCCCAGCATTTT.

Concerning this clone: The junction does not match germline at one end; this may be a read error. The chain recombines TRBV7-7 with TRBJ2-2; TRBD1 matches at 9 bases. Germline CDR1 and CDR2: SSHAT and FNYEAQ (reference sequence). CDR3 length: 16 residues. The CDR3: CASSPGTGTLTGELFF. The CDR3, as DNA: TGTGCTAGCAGCCCCGGGACAGGGACCCTCACCGGGGAGCTGTTTTTT.

The CDR3 loop reads CASRHGQGFNYGYTF. CDR3 coding DNA: TGTGCCAGCAGACACGGACAGGGCTTTAACTATGGCTACACCTTC. V gene TRBV28 combines with J gene TRBJ1-2; 8 bases are a match to TRBD1. After removal of 6 bases from V and 1 base from J, the junction contained 7 bases not matched to a gene. The CDR3 runs 15 residues. Germline CDR1 is MDHEN and CDR2 is SYDVKM.

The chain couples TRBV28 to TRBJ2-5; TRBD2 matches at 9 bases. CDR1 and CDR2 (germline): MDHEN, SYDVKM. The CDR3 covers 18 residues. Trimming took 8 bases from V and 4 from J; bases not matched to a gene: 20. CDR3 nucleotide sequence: TGTGCCAGCTCGAACCCTCGCTCAGCGGGAGGTCGGCGAGAGACCCAGTACTTC. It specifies CASSNPRSAGGRRETQYF.

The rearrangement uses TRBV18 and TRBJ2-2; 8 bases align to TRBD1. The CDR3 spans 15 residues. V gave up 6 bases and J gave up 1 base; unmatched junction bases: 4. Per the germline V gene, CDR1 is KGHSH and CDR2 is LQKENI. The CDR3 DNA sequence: TGTGCCAGCTCCCAGGACAGGGAGAACACCGGGGAGCTGTTTTTT. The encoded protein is CASSQDRENTGELFF.

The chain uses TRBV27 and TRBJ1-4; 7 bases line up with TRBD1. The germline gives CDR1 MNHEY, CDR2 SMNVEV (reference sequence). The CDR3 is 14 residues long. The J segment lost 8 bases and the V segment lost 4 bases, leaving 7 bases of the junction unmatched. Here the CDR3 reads CASSSQTGIEKLFF. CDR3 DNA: TGTGCCAGCAGTTCCCAGACAGGGATCGAAAAACTGTTTTTT.

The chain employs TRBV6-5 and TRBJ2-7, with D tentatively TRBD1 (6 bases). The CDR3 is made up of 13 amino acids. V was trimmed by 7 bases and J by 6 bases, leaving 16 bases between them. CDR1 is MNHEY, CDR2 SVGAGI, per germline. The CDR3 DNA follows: TGTGCCAGCAATACGACAGGTTGCGGCGAGCAGTACTTC. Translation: CASNTTGCGEQYF.

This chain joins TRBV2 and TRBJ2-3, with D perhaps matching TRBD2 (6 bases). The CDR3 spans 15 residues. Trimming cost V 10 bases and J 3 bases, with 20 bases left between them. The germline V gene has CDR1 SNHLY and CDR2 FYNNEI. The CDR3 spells CANIAGRSRTDTQYF. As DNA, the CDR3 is TGTGCCAACATCGCGGGGAGAAGCAGGACAGATACGCAGTATTTT.

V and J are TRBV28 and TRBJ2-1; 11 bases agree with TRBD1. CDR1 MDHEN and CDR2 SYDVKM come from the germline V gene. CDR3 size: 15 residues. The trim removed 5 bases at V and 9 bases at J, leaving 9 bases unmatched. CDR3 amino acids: CASSEGDRGGFEQFF. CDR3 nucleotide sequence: TGTGCCAGCAGTGAAGGGGACAGGGGGGGATTTGAGCAGTTCTTC. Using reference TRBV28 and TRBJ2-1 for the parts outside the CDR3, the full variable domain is DVKVTQSSRYLVKRTGEKVFLECVQDMDHENMFWYRQDPGLGLRLIYFSYDVKMKEKGDIPEGYSVSREKKERFSLILESASTNQTSMYLCASSEGDRGGFEQFFGPGTRLTVL.

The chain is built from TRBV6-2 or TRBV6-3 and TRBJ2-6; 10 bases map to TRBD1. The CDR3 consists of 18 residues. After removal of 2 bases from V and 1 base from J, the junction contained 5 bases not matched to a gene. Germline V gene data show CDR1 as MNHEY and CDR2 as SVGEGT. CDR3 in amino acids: CASSYDWGQGSGANVLTF. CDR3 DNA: TGTGCCAGCAGTTACGACTGGGGACAGGGGTCTGGGGCCAACGTCCTGACTTTC.

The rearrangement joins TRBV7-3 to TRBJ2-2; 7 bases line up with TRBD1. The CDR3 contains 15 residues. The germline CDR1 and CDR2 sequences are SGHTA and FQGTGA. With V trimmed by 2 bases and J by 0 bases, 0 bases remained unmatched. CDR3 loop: CASSLQGANTGELFF. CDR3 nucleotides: TGTGCCAGCAGCTTACAGGGGGCGAACACCGGGGAGCTGTTTTTT.

CDR3 DNA: TGTGCCAGCAGCTTAGATGGGGGAGGTAATGAAAAACTGTTTTTT. This encodes CASSLDGGGNEKLFF. This rearrangement joins TRBV7-2 to TRBJ1-4, with D perhaps matching TRBD1 (5 bases). The germline V gene encodes CDR1 SGHTA and CDR2 FQGNSA. The CDR3 consists of 15 residues. Trimming took 1 base from V and 4 from J, leaving 10 bases between them.